This T cell receptor (beta chain) emerged from a study of prognosis after radiotherapy for stage I lung cancer. Whole-study context: About 7 patients had squamous cell carcinoma and about 13 had adenocarcinoma.

Study conclusions and caveats: Tumor-specific status of the expanded TCR clones was not determined in the analysis.

The authors amplified TCR beta CDR3 from genomic DNA using two-round multiplex PCR. Used in first-round PCR were primers specific to each TRBV and TRBJ gene. TCRdb called the multiplex PCR reads again in MiXCR, with one record for every CDR3 protein. The sample records about 16,000 distinct CDR3 sequences, under 55% being singletons. V lost 10 bases, J lost 9 bases, and 13 bases lay in between. The V gene's germline CDR1 is ENHRY and CDR2 SYGVKD. The CDR3 length is 11 residues. Two time points each involved a draw of about 6.6 milliliters of peripheral blood. A word on this clonotype: What it binds is unknown.

The clonotype originates from a donor of 50 years or more with non-small cell lung cancer. The chain joins TRBV10-3 to TRBJ2-4, with D perhaps TRBD1 or TRBD2 (6 bases each). The input for sequencing was PBMCs, taken before or after stereotactic body radiation therapy (not recorded which). The CDR3 bases are TGTGCCACGTTAGAGGGGGGCATTCAGTACTTC. Translation: CATLEGGIQYF.